This record covers a single T cell receptor (beta chain). Its antigen is still unknown. The germline V gene has CDR1 SGHNT and CDR2 YYREEE (reference sequence). Deletions cut 4 bases from V and 8 bases from J, with 12 bases between. The CDR3 consists of 12 residues. The sample originates from a study of cytomegalovirus exposure and HLA in healthy donors. Profiling relied on immunoSEQ multiplex PCR, and the TCRdb table lists in-frame clones only, not all of them. This sample carries tens of thousands of clones, about 95% of them seen once, and the ten largest clones take over 6%. Study results and limitations: The tendency of first-cohort TCR clusters to co-occur in the roughly 130 validation repertoires emerged from a later analysis. It was reportedly the case that the classifier diagnosed cytomegalovirus status with high specificity and sensitivity. The study flagged some 170 TCR beta chains as cytomegalovirus-associated.

The origin of this receptor is a woman between 18 and 30 years old in good health and CMV-seropositive. Sequenced input: PBMCs. The V call is TRBV5-4, the J call TRBJ1-1, with D unclear. CDR3 bases: TGTGCCAGCAGCGAGGGAATTCGGGAAGCTTTCTTT. Its translation: CASSEGIREAFF.